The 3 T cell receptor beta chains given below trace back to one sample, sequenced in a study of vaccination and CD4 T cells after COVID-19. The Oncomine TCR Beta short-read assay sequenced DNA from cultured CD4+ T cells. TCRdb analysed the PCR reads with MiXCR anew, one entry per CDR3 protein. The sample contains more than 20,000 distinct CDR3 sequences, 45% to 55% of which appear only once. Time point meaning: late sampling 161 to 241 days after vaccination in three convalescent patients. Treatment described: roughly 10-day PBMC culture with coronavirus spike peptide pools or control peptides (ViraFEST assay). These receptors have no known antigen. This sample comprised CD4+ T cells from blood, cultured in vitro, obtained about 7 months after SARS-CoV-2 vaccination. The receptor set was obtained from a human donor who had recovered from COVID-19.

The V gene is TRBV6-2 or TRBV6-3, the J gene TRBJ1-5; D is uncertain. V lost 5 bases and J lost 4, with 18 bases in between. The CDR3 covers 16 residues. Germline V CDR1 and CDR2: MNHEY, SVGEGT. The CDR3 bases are TGTGCCAGCAGTAAAAGCTCAGGTGCCCAAAATCAGCCCCAGCATTTT. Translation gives CASSKSSGAQNQPQHF.

In DNA form, the CDR3 reads TGTGCCAGCAGGACAGTCATGAACACTGAAGCTTTCTTT. Translation gives CASRTVMNTEAFF. The genes are TRBV6-1 and TRBJ1-1, with D possibly TRBD1 on 5 matching bases. Trimming pared 6 bases from V and 0 bases from J, leaving 8 bases between. This CDR3 comprises 13 residues. Germline V gives CDR1 MNHNS, CDR2 SASEGT.

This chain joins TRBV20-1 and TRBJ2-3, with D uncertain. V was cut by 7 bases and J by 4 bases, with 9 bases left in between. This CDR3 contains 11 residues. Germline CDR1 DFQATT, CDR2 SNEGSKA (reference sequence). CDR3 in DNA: TGCAGTGTAAGGGTCGCAGATACGCAGTATTTT. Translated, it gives CSVRVADTQYF.